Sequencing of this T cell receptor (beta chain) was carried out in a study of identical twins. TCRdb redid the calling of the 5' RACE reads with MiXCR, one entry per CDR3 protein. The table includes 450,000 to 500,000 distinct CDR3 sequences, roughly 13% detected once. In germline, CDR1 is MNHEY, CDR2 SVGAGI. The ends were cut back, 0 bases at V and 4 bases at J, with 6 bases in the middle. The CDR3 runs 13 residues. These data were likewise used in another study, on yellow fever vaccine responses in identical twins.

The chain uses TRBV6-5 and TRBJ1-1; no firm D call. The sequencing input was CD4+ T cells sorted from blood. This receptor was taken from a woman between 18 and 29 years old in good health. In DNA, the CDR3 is TGTGCCAGCAGTTACTCGGGTAGCACTGAAGCTTTCTTT. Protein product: CASSYSGSTEAFF.